This TCR beta chain was sequenced during a study of T cells after yellow fever vaccination. Findings and limits, study-wide: Sorted repertoires could include abundant contaminating clonotypes from bulk cells.

This CDR3 region has 14 residues. V shed 5 bases and J shed 1 base, with 11 bases lying between them. CDR1 and CDR2 from the germline V gene are SGHTA and FQGNSA. This clonotype was observed at least ten times. Its antigen is undetermined. 5'RACE template switching added a universal primer site and UMIs to TCR cDNA. TCRdb redid the calling of the 5' RACE reads with MiXCR, one entry per CDR3 protein. The data hold some 150,000 distinct CDR3 sequences, with approximately 10% observed a single time. The gene calls are TRBV7-2 and TRBJ2-5, with D unclear. The sample here was CD8+ T cells sorted from PBMCs, taken 15 days after the yellow fever booster vaccination. The clonotype originates from a man younger than 35 who received the YFV17D yellow fever vaccine. The DNA of the CDR3 is TGTGCCAGCAGCCCAAGGGCGGTCCAAGAGACCCAGTACTTC. Translation gives CASSPRAVQETQYF.